The source of this T cell receptor beta chain is a study of cytomegalovirus exposure and HLA in healthy donors. TCRdb's copy holds only in-frame clones and misses some; the assay was immunoSEQ multiplex PCR. The sample comprises fewer than 90,000 clones, 94% of which are singletons, and 2.1% rests with the top ten. Trimming took 0 bases from V and 9 from J, leaving 12 bases between them. The CDR3 has 14 amino acids. CDR1 ENHRY and CDR2 SYGVKD come from the germline V gene. Material: PBMCs. This rearrangement joins TRBV10-3 to TRBJ2-1; D gene unclear. The TCR comes from a young woman in good health and CMV-seronegative. In DNA, the CDR3 is TGTGCCATCAGTGAGTCGCTGGCAGTAGCTGAGCAGTTCTTC. Translating gives CAISESLAVAEQFF.